These T cell receptor beta chains were read from a single sample in a study of T cell responses to AZD1222 COVID-19 vaccine. Method: immunoSEQ multiplex PCR; TCRdb's copy keeps in-frame clones and lacks some. The sample records 150,000 to 200,000 clones, approximately 93% being singletons. Sequencing used peripheral blood, obtained 28 days after the second AZD1222 dose. The source of these receptors is an adult who received the AZD1222 COVID-19 vaccine. CDR3s include the opening cysteine and the closing phenylalanine or tryptophan. The D gene is left open where the match is weak. Clone size, where shown, is once, few, many, or a class for clones that have expanded.

clone size: once
V gene: TRBV9
J gene: TRBJ2-2
D gene: NA
CDR3 DNA: TGTGCCAGCAGCGTAGGGCCTGCGAACACCGGGGAGCTGTTTTTT
CDR3 protein: CASSVGPANTGELFF

clone size: NA
V gene: TRBV19
J gene: TRBJ1-3
D gene: TRBD1
CDR3 DNA: TGTGCCAGTAGTATTCCAGGGGGATTCCGAAACACCATATATTTT
CDR3 protein: CASSIPGGFRNTIYF

clone size: NA
V gene: TRBV7-9
J gene: TRBJ1-3
D gene: NA
CDR3 DNA: TGTGCCAGCAGCTTGTTCTTGAGGCCCTCTGGAAACACCATATATTTT
CDR3 protein: CASSLFLRPSGNTIYF

clone size: NA
V gene: TRBV10-3
J gene: TRBJ1-5
D gene: NA
CDR3 DNA: TGTGCCATCAGTGAGGGGGCGAGTCAGCCCCAGCATTTT
CDR3 protein: CAISEGASQPQHF

clone size: NA
V gene: TRBV14
J gene: TRBJ1-2
D gene: NA
CDR3 DNA: TGTGCCAGCAGCCAAGTATCCCATAGGGTAACCTATGGCTACACCTTC
CDR3 protein: CASSQVSHRVTYGYTF

clone size: once
V gene: TRBV12-3/TRBV12-4
J gene: TRBJ1-5
D gene: NA
CDR3 DNA: TGTGCCAGCACCGATAGGGTTAATCAGCCCCAGCATTTT
CDR3 protein: CASTDRVNQPQHF

clone size: NA
V gene: TRBV9
J gene: TRBJ1-1
D gene: NA
CDR3 DNA: TGTGCCAGCAGCGTTGCTGCTGGACCCAGAATGAACACTGAAGCTTTCTTT
CDR3 protein: CASSVAAGPRMNTEAFF

clone size: NA
V gene: TRBV5-5
J gene: TRBJ2-5
D gene: NA
CDR3 DNA: TGTGCCAGCAGCTTGGCTGACACAGCACAAGAGACCCAGTACTTC
CDR3 protein: CASSLADTAQETQYF

clone size: once
V gene: TRBV5-6
J gene: TRBJ2-1
D gene: NA
CDR3 DNA: TGTGCCAGCAGCTTAGGACTTAACTACAATGAGCAGTTCTTC
CDR3 protein: CASSLGLNYNEQFF

clone size: NA
V gene: TRBV28
J gene: TRBJ1-1
D gene: TRBD1
CDR3 DNA: TGTGCCAGCAGTTTGGCGGGACAGGGGTTGAACACTGAAGCTTTCTTT
CDR3 protein: CASSLAGQGLNTEAFF

clone size: NA
V gene: TRBV27
J gene: TRBJ1-1
D gene: NA
CDR3 DNA: TGTGCCAGCAGTTGGAGGGGACTCTACATGAACACTGAAGCTTTCTTT
CDR3 protein: CASSWRGLYMNTEAFF

clone size: NA
V gene: TRBV19
J gene: TRBJ2-5
D gene: TRBD2
CDR3 DNA: TGTGCCAGTAGTCTCCTAGCGGAGCAGGAGACCCAGTACTTC
CDR3 protein: CASSLLAEQETQYF

clone size: NA
V gene: TRBV6-5
J gene: TRBJ1-1
D gene: NA
CDR3 DNA: TGTGCCTCCTCGTCGGGGGTCTGGAACACTGAAGCTTTCTTT
CDR3 protein: CASSSGVWNTEAFF

clone size: NA
V gene: TRBV6-5
J gene: TRBJ1-5
D gene: NA
CDR3 DNA: TGTGCCAGCAGCCTGGACAGAAATCAGCCCCAGCATTTT
CDR3 protein: CASSLDRNQPQHF

clone size: NA
V gene: TRBV7-9
J gene: TRBJ2-1
D gene: NA
CDR3 DNA: TGTGCCAGCAGCTTAGGTCTGGCAGGGGGGAATGAGCAGTTCTTC
CDR3 protein: CASSLGLAGGNEQFF

clone size: once
V gene: TRBV3-1/TRBV3-2
J gene: TRBJ2-2
D gene: NA
CDR3 DNA: TGTGCCAGCAGCCCCCGACAGGAGGCGAACACCGGGGAGCTGTTTTTT
CDR3 protein: CASSPRQEANTGELFF

clone size: NA
V gene: TRBV7-8
J gene: TRBJ1-1
D gene: NA
CDR3 DNA: TGTGCCAGCAGCTTAGAGCAGGCCGGAGGGAGGAAGCTTGCTTTCTTT
CDR3 protein: CASSLEQAGGRKLAFF

clone size: NA
V gene: TRBV19
J gene: TRBJ2-2
D gene: TRBD1
CDR3 DNA: TGTGCCAGTAGGCGGACAGGGCATTTAACCGGGGAGCTGTTTTTT
CDR3 protein: CASRRTGHLTGELFF

clone size: NA
V gene: TRBV9
J gene: TRBJ1-6
D gene: TRBD1
CDR3 DNA: TGTGCCAGCAGCGTAGAAGGACAGGGGGGAAGGCCCCTCCACTTT
CDR3 protein: CASSVEGQGGRPLHF

clone size: NA
V gene: TRBV7-2
J gene: TRBJ2-3
D gene: TRBD2
CDR3 DNA: TGTGCCAGCAGCCTTTCCGGGGCGGGGGGCTTCACAGATACGCAGTATTTT
CDR3 protein: CASSLSGAGGFTDTQYF

clone size: NA
V gene: TRBV6-6
J gene: TRBJ1-1
D gene: TRBD1
CDR3 DNA: TGTGCCAGCAGTCGATCCGGGACAGGGAACACTGAAGCTTTCTTT
CDR3 protein: CASSRSGTGNTEAFF

clone size: NA
V gene: TRBV19
J gene: TRBJ2-4
D gene: TRBD1
CDR3 DNA: TGTGCCAGTAGGCAACGACAGGGGGCCAAAAACATTCAGTACTTC
CDR3 protein: CASRQRQGAKNIQYF

clone size: NA
V gene: TRBV29-1
J gene: TRBJ2-2
D gene: NA
CDR3 DNA: TGCAGCGGCAGTAGAAACACCGGGGAGCTGTTTTTT
CDR3 protein: CSGSRNTGELFF

clone size: NA
V gene: TRBV3-1/TRBV3-2
J gene: TRBJ1-1
D gene: NA
CDR3 DNA: TGTGCCAGCAGAAGTTACCCGGGCACTGAAGCTTTCTTT
CDR3 protein: CASRSYPGTEAFF

clone size: NA
V gene: TRBV7-3
J gene: TRBJ2-6
D gene: NA
CDR3 DNA: TGTGCCAGCAGCCTCCTAGGGGCCAACGTCCTGACTTTC
CDR3 protein: CASSLLGANVLTF

clone size: NA
V gene: TRBV5-1
J gene: TRBJ1-2
D gene: TRBD1
CDR3 DNA: TGCGCCAGCAGCTTACCCAGGGGGAATGGCTACACCTTC
CDR3 protein: CASSLPRGNGYTF

clone size: NA
V gene: TRBV27
J gene: TRBJ2-3
D gene: NA
CDR3 DNA: TGTGCCAGCTCACGGGACGTAGAGGGGACAGATACGCAGTATTTT
CDR3 protein: CASSRDVEGTDTQYF

clone size: NA
V gene: TRBV3-1/TRBV3-2
J gene: TRBJ2-5
D gene: TRBD2
CDR3 DNA: TGTGCCAGCAGCTCTAGCGGGGTCACCCAGTACTTC
CDR3 protein: CASSSSGVTQYF

clone size: NA
V gene: TRBV5-4
J gene: TRBJ2-1
D gene: TRBD2
CDR3 DNA: TGTGCCAGCAGCCCTCCGGGGGTAGCGGGGGGGATTGAGCAGTTCTTC
CDR3 protein: CASSPPGVAGGIEQFF

clone size: NA
V gene: TRBV14
J gene: TRBJ1-6
D gene: TRBD1
CDR3 DNA: TGTGCCAGCAGACCGGGACAGGGAAATTCACCCCTCCACTTT
CDR3 protein: CASRPGQGNSPLHF

clone size: NA
V gene: TRBV28
J gene: TRBJ1-3
D gene: TRBD1
CDR3 DNA: TGTGCCAGCAGTGCAGGGGGGATGTCGGGAAACACCATATATTTT
CDR3 protein: CASSAGGMSGNTIYF

clone size: NA
V gene: TRBV2
J gene: TRBJ1-1
D gene: NA
CDR3 DNA: TGTGCCAGCGGGGTCGGGGATTACCGCACTGAAGCTTTCTTT
CDR3 protein: CASGVGDYRTEAFF

clone size: NA
V gene: TRBV9
J gene: TRBJ2-7
D gene: TRBD2
CDR3 DNA: TGTGCCAGCAGCGTAGGGAGCGGGGGCCTGACCTACGAGCAGTACTTC
CDR3 protein: CASSVGSGGLTYEQYF

clone size: NA
V gene: TRBV5-1
J gene: TRBJ1-6
D gene: TRBD1
CDR3 DNA: TGCGCCAGCAGAGAGGGACAGGGGACGACTTCACCCCTCCACTTT
CDR3 protein: CASREGQGTTSPLHF

clone size: NA
V gene: TRBV4-2
J gene: TRBJ1-1
D gene: NA
CDR3 DNA: TGTGCCAGCAGCCCTGTTGGGACTTTTACGAACACTGAAGCTTTCTTT
CDR3 protein: CASSPVGTFTNTEAFF

clone size: NA
V gene: TRBV6-4
J gene: TRBJ1-4
D gene: NA
CDR3 DNA: TGTGCCATCCCGAGGACGGGGGGAACTAATGAAAAACTGTTTTTT
CDR3 protein: CAIPRTGGTNEKLFF

clone size: NA
V gene: TRBV18
J gene: TRBJ2-3
D gene: TRBD1
CDR3 DNA: TGTGCCAGCTCACCACCGGGACAGACAATTACTAGCACAGATACGCAGTATTTT
CDR3 protein: CASSPPGQTITSTDTQYF

clone size: NA
V gene: TRBV18
J gene: TRBJ2-7
D gene: NA
CDR3 DNA: TGTGCCAGCTCACCCCGGATCCAGGGCCGGGACGAGCAGTACTTC
CDR3 protein: CASSPRIQGRDEQYF

clone size: once
V gene: TRBV5-1
J gene: TRBJ2-1
D gene: NA
CDR3 DNA: TGCGCCAGCAGCTTGGCGGATTCCTACAATGAGCAGTTCTTC
CDR3 protein: CASSLADSYNEQFF

clone size: NA
V gene: TRBV18
J gene: TRBJ1-4
D gene: NA
CDR3 DNA: TGTGCCAGCTCAGTTGGGACGAATGAAAAACTGTTTTTT
CDR3 protein: CASSVGTNEKLFF